Listed below are T cell receptor beta chains from one sample, sequenced in a study of blood T cell repertoires in COVID-19. Assay: immunoSEQ multiplex PCR; the TCRdb copy retains only in-frame clones and omits some. The data show more than 200,000 clones, with around 88% seen just once and about 2.1% held by the top ten. The sample was peripheral blood. The receptors shown here come from a man aged 30-40 years with active or convalescent COVID-19. Each CDR3 is given with its conserved first and last residue. D genes are given only for firm matches. Clone size is given for some rows only: seen once, a few or many times, or a class if the clone is expanded.

size | J | D | V | CDR3 | DNA
NA | TRBJ1-1 | NA | TRBV9 | CASSVDESGGAFF | TGTGCCAGCAGCGTAGATGAGTCCGGGGGAGCTTTCTTT
NA | TRBJ2-1 | NA | TRBV19 | CASTQTQYNEQFF | TGTGCCAGTACGCAGACACAATACAATGAGCAGTTCTTC
NA | TRBJ2-7 | TRBD1 | TRBV19 | CASSIDQGAYEQYF | TGTGCCAGTAGTATAGATCAGGGGGCCTACGAGCAGTACTTC
NA | TRBJ2-1 | TRBD2 | TRBV9 | CASSLGILAGANNEQFF | TGTGCCAGCAGCTTAGGAATCCTAGCGGGGGCGAACAATGAGCAGTTCTTC
NA | TRBJ1-5 | TRBD1 | TRBV19 | CASNNWDRAHQPQHF | TGTGCCAGTAACAACTGGGACAGGGCCCATCAGCCCCAGCATTTT
NA | TRBJ1-3 | NA | TRBV4-1 | CASSQAGGTAFSGNTIYF | TGCGCCAGCAGCCAAGCGGGGGGCACAGCCTTCTCTGGAAACACCATATATTTT
once | TRBJ2-3 | TRBD2 | TRBV6-2/TRBV6-3 | CASSYEAFWRGGSTDTQYF | TGTGCCAGCAGTTACGAGGCATTTTGGCGGGGGGGCAGCACAGATACGCAGTATTTT
NA | TRBJ2-3 | TRBD2 | TRBV11-2 | CASSLVAGDTDTQYF | TGTGCCAGCAGCTTGGTTGCGGGGGACACAGATACGCAGTATTTT
NA | TRBJ2-7 | TRBD1 | TRBV6-5 | CASSYSGDRARYEQYF | TGTGCCAGCAGTTACTCGGGGGACAGGGCTAGGTACGAGCAGTACTTC
NA | TRBJ1-5 | NA | TRBV19 | CASSITAGEGQPQHF | TGTGCCAGTAGTATCACCGCTGGGGAGGGGCAGCCCCAGCATTTT
NA | TRBJ2-6 | NA | TRBV18 | CASSHKYSGANVLTF | TGTGCCAGCTCACACAAGTACTCTGGGGCCAACGTCCTGACTTTC
few | TRBJ2-3 | TRBD2 | TRBV6-1 | CASSDSRGGTDTQYF | TGTGCCAGCAGTGATTCTCGGGGGGGCACAGATACGCAGTATTTT
few | TRBJ2-7 | NA | TRBV5-1 | CASSLAVDWDIKVEQYF | TGCGCCAGCAGCTTGGCGGTCGATTGGGACATCAAGGTCGAGCAGTACTTC
NA | TRBJ2-1 | NA | TRBV30 | CAWSAGGRQFF | TGTGCCTGGAGTGCCGGCGGTCGACAGTTCTTC
once | TRBJ2-7 | TRBD1 | TRBV29-1 | CSVEDRGDRVYEQYF | TGCAGCGTTGAAGATCGGGGGGACAGGGTCTACGAGCAGTACTTC
NA | TRBJ1-1 | NA | TRBV19 | CASSIFSGNTEAFF | TGTGCCAGTAGTATTTTTTCGGGGAACACTGAAGCTTTCTTT
NA | TRBJ2-7 | TRBD1 | TRBV18 | CASSAGQGGIYEQYF | TGTGCCAGCTCAGCCGGACAGGGCGGGATCTACGAGCAGTACTTC
once | TRBJ1-2 | TRBD1 | TRBV7-3 | CASSPAGTGAQGYTF | TGTGCCAGCAGCCCCGCCGGGACAGGGGCGCAAGGCTACACCTTC
NA | TRBJ1-3 | NA | TRBV30 | CAWSPGFSGNTIYF | TGTGCCTGGAGCCCAGGATTCTCTGGAAACACCATATATTTT
NA | TRBJ1-2 | NA | TRBV29-1 | CSSEGGGYTF | TGCAGCTCAGAGGGTGGTGGCTACACCTTC
NA | TRBJ1-2 | TRBD1 | TRBV5-1 | CASSLAGQGAVGNYGYTF | TGCGCCAGCAGCCTTGCGGGACAGGGGGCCGTCGGTAACTATGGCTACACCTTC
NA | TRBJ2-7 | TRBD1 | TRBV19 | CASSTGQVPYEQYF | TGTGCCAGTAGTACAGGACAGGTCCCCTACGAGCAGTACTTC
NA | TRBJ2-1 | NA | TRBV7-2 | CASRGGVVYNEQFF | TGTGCCAGCAGAGGGGGGGTGGTTTACAATGAGCAGTTCTTC
NA | TRBJ1-6 | NA | TRBV2 | CASSGKGLFNSPLHF | TGTGCCAGCAGTGGGAAGGGGTTGTTTAATTCACCCCTCCACTTT
NA | TRBJ1-2 | TRBD1 | TRBV29-1 | CSVELYGYNRGYGYTF | TGCAGCGTTGAATTGTACGGGTATAACAGGGGCTATGGCTACACCTTC
NA | TRBJ1-1 | NA | TRBV7-8 | CASSLAAMNTEAFF | TGTGCCAGCAGCTTAGCCGCTATGAACACTGAAGCTTTCTTT
NA | TRBJ1-1 | NA | TRBV2 | CASSERGGNTEAFF | TGTGCCAGCAGTGAGAGAGGAGGGAACACTGAAGCTTTCTTT
NA | TRBJ1-2 | NA | TRBV14 | CASSQSYYGYTF | TGTGCCAGCAGCCAGTCCTACTATGGCTACACCTTC
NA | TRBJ1-5 | TRBD1 | TRBV27 | CASSPPGLGQGSMPQHF | TGTGCCAGCAGTCCCCCCGGCCTCGGACAGGGATCGATGCCCCAGCATTTT
NA | TRBJ1-6 | TRBD1 | TRBV4-2 | CASSPMGQGENSPLHF | TGTGCCAGCAGCCCTATGGGACAGGGGGAGAATTCACCCCTCCACTTT
few | TRBJ2-3 | NA | TRBV14 | CAIPLARDPTDTQYF | TGTGCCATCCCCCTAGCACGGGATCCCACAGATACGCAGTATTTT
NA | TRBJ2-5 | NA | TRBV3-1/TRBV3-2 | CASSQEGLRGETQYF | TGTGCCAGCAGCCAAGAAGGCCTTAGAGGGGAGACCCAGTACTTC
NA | TRBJ1-1 | NA | TRBV6-5 | CASSRTELVNTEAFF | TGTGCCAGCAGCCGGACAGAACTAGTGAACACTGAAGCTTTCTTT
NA | TRBJ2-2 | NA | TRBV5-4 | CASSLRQNTGELFF | TGTGCCAGCAGCCTAAGACAGAACACCGGGGAGCTGTTTTTT
NA | TRBJ1-1 | TRBD1 | TRBV11-2 | CASSLRGGGENTEAFF | TGTGCCAGCAGCTTACGTGGAGGGGGCGAGAACACTGAAGCTTTCTTT
NA | TRBJ2-7 | TRBD2 | TRBV19 | CASSPRTSGGTYEQYF | TGTGCCAGTAGTCCCCGGACTAGCGGGGGTACCTACGAGCAGTACTTC
NA | TRBJ2-5 | NA | TRBV5-4 | CASSIGLQEQETQYF | TGTGCCAGCAGCATCGGACTACAAGAACAAGAGACCCAGTACTTC
NA | TRBJ1-2 | TRBD1 | TRBV30 | CAWIRTGPGVGYTF | TGTGCCTGGATTAGGACAGGCCCTGGAGTAGGCTACACCTTC
few | TRBJ2-6 | NA | TRBV1 | CTSSQQTGFACGANVLTF | NA
NA | TRBJ2-7 | TRBD1 | TRBV19 | CASSRTRQGDTYEQYF | TGTGCCAGTAGTCGGACCAGACAGGGCGATACCTACGAGCAGTACTTC
NA | TRBJ1-4 | TRBD1 | TRBV5-4 | CASSLAGTGLREKLFF | TGTGCCAGCAGCTTGGCCGGGACAGGGCTCCGTGAAAAACTGTTTTTT
NA | TRBJ2-7 | TRBD1 | TRBV27 | CASSTGDRATYEQYF | TGTGCCAGCAGTACAGGGGACAGAGCCACCTACGAGCAGTACTTC
NA | TRBJ2-3 | NA | TRBV20-1 | CSASPDTQYF | TGCAGTGCCAGTCCGGATACGCAGTATTTT